This TCR beta chain was observed in a study of blood T cell repertoires in COVID-19. Study-wide background: From the United States, Italy and Spain came samples of acute and convalescent COVID-19. Nucleic acid was either cDNA or gDNA, and it came from T cells, B-cell-depleted T cells, or PBMCs.

The CDR3 consists of 13 residues. The V end lost 6 bases, the J end lost 4 bases, and 10 bases lay between the germline ends. The germline V gene encodes CDR1 MNHEY and CDR2 SVGAGI. In its sample, this clone was seen a few times. In the authors' methods: Reference gene primer amplification gave nucleated cell count estimates. The method was immunoSEQ multiplex PCR; TCRdb's version includes in-frame clones alone and lacks a portion of them. V, J and clone size are taken as reported in that table, and D and trimming were inferred from the DNA itself. Here the sample spans about 160,000 clones, 85% being singletons.

Sequenced input: peripheral blood. This sequence joins TRBV6-5 and TRBJ1-5; D uncertain. The sequence was collected from a human donor with acute or convalescent COVID-19. The donor label of this sample is uncertain. CDR3 protein: CASRDTGNQPQHF. CDR3 sequence (DNA): TGTGCCAGCAGAGACACGGGGAATCAGCCCCAGCATTTT.